This entry features one T cell receptor beta chain sequence. The data derive from a study of control samples from healthy donors and cancer patients. From germline, CDR1 is SGDLS and CDR2 YYNGEE. This CDR3 has 16 amino acids. Trimming at V came to 2 bases and at J to 2 bases, leaving 7 bases not matched to a gene. Repertoires were generated with immunoSEQ multiplex PCR, while TCRdb's copy carries only in-frame clones and drops some. The sample holds about 150,000 clones; about 95% are singletons and the top ten take approximately 15%. Source material: PBMCs. The chain joins TRBV9 to TRBJ2-3; 8 positions agree with TRBD2. The sequence came from a man in his 60s with colorectal cancer. DNA for the CDR3: TGTGCCAGCAGCGTCGGGGGGGCCAGGGCCACAGATACGCAGTATTTT. As protein: CASSVGGARATDTQYF.